This TCR beta chain was documented in a study of healthy donors' naive CD4 and CD8 T cells. This clonotype turned up a few times. A linear amplification protocol produced the TCR libraries from around 500 ng of total RNA. Per the study methods: Some 80,000 TCR alpha transcripts were sequenced from 4 to 6 healthy donors. TCRdb re-called the reads through MiXCR, storing one row per CDR3 protein. For this entry, the V and J calls and clone size follow TCRdb and not the study's own pipeline. The table has about 180,000 distinct CDR3 sequences, nearly 75% seen once; the top ten hold 2.3%. In germline, CDR1 is MNHNS, CDR2 SASEGT. V lost 6 bases to trimming and J lost 5 bases, with 19 bases between them. CDR3 length: 15 residues. Naive T cells were sorted: CD4+CD8-CD45RO-CD45RA+ for CD4+, CD8+CD4-CD45RA+CD27bright for CD8+.

The sequenced material came from naive CD4+ and CD8+ T cells sorted from blood, pooled from several donors. This clonotype originated in a pool of human donors in good health; the sample pools cells from several healthy donors. V usage is TRBV6-1 and J usage is TRBJ2-5; D unresolved. The CDR3 region is CASRTAASVTETQYF. The CDR3 DNA reads TGTGCCAGCAGAACCGCAGCCTCCGTAACGGAGACCCAGTACTTC.